This T cell receptor (beta chain) is drawn from a study of blood T cell repertoires in COVID-19. Overall study context: The samples span acute and convalescent COVID-19 from the United States, Italy and Spain. T cells, B-cell-depleted T cells, or PBMCs provided the cDNA or gDNA that served as material.

Germline CDR1 and CDR2: SEHNR and FQNEAQ (reference sequence). This CDR3 has 15 residues. Trimming took 5 bases from V and 0 from J, leaving 13 bases between them. Authors' data handling: Reference gene primers were amplified, and this amplification served to estimate nucleated cell counts. The protocol was immunoSEQ multiplex PCR, while the TCRdb copy is restricted to in-frame clones and leaves out a portion. V, J and clone size reflect that table, while D and trimming were determined from the DNA. The sample lists around 57,000 clones, roughly three quarters occurring once. This clone was seen only a few times.

The receptor's source is a woman aged 70 to 79 with acute or convalescent COVID-19. Input material: peripheral blood. This chain connects TRBV7-9 to TRBJ1-1; D ambiguous. Here the CDR3 reads CASSPRGQVNTEAFF. CDR3 bases: TGTGCCAGCAGCCCCAGAGGGCAGGTGAACACTGAAGCTTTCTTT. Supplemented by reference TRBV7-9 and TRBJ1-1, the full variable domain reads DTGVSQNPRHKITKRGQNVTFRCDPISEHNRLYWYRQTLGQGPEFLTYFQNEAQLEKSRLLSDRFSAERPKGSFSTLEIQRTEQGDSAMYLCASSPRGQVNTEAFFGQGTRLTVV.